A single sample gave rise to the 21 T cell receptor beta chains below, sequenced in a study of siplizumab effects on memory and regulatory T cells. The repertoire was sequenced with immunoSEQ multiplex PCR; TCRdb's copy has only in-frame clones and lacks some. The data contain over 80,000 clones, roughly 89% of them seen just once; the ten biggest clones take up 1.5%. Sequences were obtained from Tregs sorted from blood. Receptor source: a human donor in good health.

The DNA for the CDR3 is TGTGCCAGCAGCCAGGGCACCGTCCCTTCCCCCTACGAGCAGTACTTC. Amino acid sequence: CASSQGTVPSPYEQYF. J is TRBJ2-7 and V is TRBV5-4; a possible D gene is TRBD1 (5 bases). Between the trimmed V and J ends, which lost 4 bases and 2 bases, there was a span of 19 bases. Germline V gene sequence: CDR1 SGHNT, CDR2 YYREEE (reference sequence). The CDR3 length is 16 residues.

The V call is TRBV4-1, the J call TRBJ2-5, with D possibly TRBD2 on 5 matching bases. The CDR3 consists of 15 residues. Germline V CDR1 and CDR2: MGHRA, YSYEKL. V gave up 2 bases and J gave up 2 bases, with 12 bases separating them. The CDR3 nucleotides read TGCGCCAGCAGCCAATCGCCAGCGGTACAAGAGACCCAGTACTTC. It is translated as CASSQSPAVQETQYF.

The V call is TRBV19, the J call TRBJ1-2; D ambiguous. Between the trimmed V and J ends, which lost 2 bases and 2 bases, there was a span of 6 bases. The V gene's germline CDR1 is LNHDA and CDR2 SQIVND (reference sequence). The CDR3 is made up of 13 amino acids. CDR3 protein: CASSIPPNYGYTF. The CDR3 region has the DNA TGTGCCAGTAGTATACCACCAAACTATGGCTACACCTTC.

The rearrangement links TRBV9 to TRBJ2-3; D is unresolved. Germline assignment: CDR1 SGDLS and CDR2 YYNGEE. The CDR3 consists of 17 residues. With 2 bases removed from V and 6 bases from J, the gap between germline ends came to 22 bases. CDR3 DNA sequence: TGTGCCAGCAGCGTCCTGTCTATGTCCGGCGCGTCGGATACGCAGTATTTT. Amino acid sequence: CASSVLSMSGASDTQYF.

This CDR3 reads CASRENRDNYGYTF. For the CDR3, the DNA is TGTGCCAGCAGGGAAAACCGGGACAACTATGGCTACACCTTC. V gene TRBV6-5 combines with J gene TRBJ1-2; tentative D call: TRBD1 (5 bases). The CDR3 covers 14 residues. V lost 6 bases and J 2 bases, leaving 13 bases between the germline ends. Germline CDR1 is MNHEY and CDR2 is SVGAGI.

The chain carries TRBV2 and TRBJ2-3; the match to TRBD2 covers 12 bases. The CDR3 sequence is 19 residues long. Trimming took 5 bases from V and 3 from J; bases not matched to a gene: 15. The V gene's germline CDR1 is SNHLY and CDR2 FYNNEI. The CDR3 DNA reads as TGTGCCAGCAGTTTTCTCTCAAGGTGGACTAGCGGGGTTACAGATACGCAGTATTTT. Translation gives CASSFLSRWTSGVTDTQYF.

This rearrangement joins TRBV28 to TRBJ1-1; D might be TRBD1 (5 bases). The CDR3 is 12 amino acids. CDR1 MDHEN and CDR2 SYDVKM come from the germline V gene. Trimming removed 5 bases from V and 10 bases from J, with 14 bases in between. The CDR3 here is CASSQAGRRAFF. The DNA for the CDR3 is TGTGCCAGCAGTCAGGCAGGGCGTCGAGCTTTCTTT.

The chain couples TRBV4-1 to TRBJ1-1; D is possibly TRBD1 (6 bases). Germline CDR1 and CDR2: MGHRA and YSYEKL. This CDR3 contains 14 residues. With 4 bases removed from V and 0 bases from J, the gap between germline ends came to 9 bases. For the CDR3, the DNA is TGCGCCAGCAGCCCAGGACAGTTGAACACTGAAGCTTTCTTT. This gives the protein CASSPGQLNTEAFF.

V and J are TRBV6-1 and TRBJ2-7; no clear D gene. This CDR3 is built from 15 residues. From germline, CDR1 is MNHNS and CDR2 SASEGT. V was shortened by 2 bases and J by 1 base, with 12 bases between the two germline ends. CDR3 nucleotides: TGTGCCAGCAGTGAACGCCACCTGAGGTCCTACGAGCAGTACTTC. As protein: CASSERHLRSYEQYF.

This chain joins TRBV10-2 and TRBJ2-5, with D possibly being TRBD2 (5 bases). The length of the CDR3 is 13 residues. Germline lookup yields CDR1 WSHSY and CDR2 SAAADI. V gave up 5 bases and J gave up 4 bases, with 11 bases separating them. The CDR3 is CASSTVEVETQYF. For the CDR3, the DNA is TGCGCCAGCAGTACTGTGGAGGTAGAGACCCAGTACTTC.

The genes are TRBV10-3 and TRBJ1-2, with a weak D call TRBD1 (6 bases). Germline V gene lookup returns CDR1 ENHRY and CDR2 SYGVKD. The V end lost 10 bases, the J end lost 6 bases, and 15 bases lay between the germline ends. CDR3 length: 12 residues. The CDR3 loop reads CATHTGLDGYTF. For the CDR3, the DNA is TGTGCCACCCACACAGGGTTGGATGGCTACACCTTC.

The rearrangement uses TRBV7-2 and TRBJ2-7, with 9 bases matching TRBD1. The CDR3 length is 17 residues. Trimming took 1 base from V and 3 from J; bases not matched to a gene: 10. Germline lookup yields CDR1 SGHTA and CDR2 FQGNSA. The CDR3 coding sequence is TGTGCCAGCAGCTTAGGCCTTGGACAGGGGTACGACTACGAGCAGTACTTC. Amino acids: CASSLGLGQGYDYEQYF.

This clone appeared once. The chain uses TRBV7-2 and TRBJ1-5; no firm D call. Germline assignment: CDR1 SGHTA and CDR2 FQGNSA. The CDR3 sequence is 13 residues long. The ends were cut back, 2 bases at V and 6 bases at J, with 8 bases in the middle. The CDR3 here is CASSLMEGQPQHF. In DNA, the CDR3 is TGTGCCAGCAGCTTAATGGAAGGTCAGCCCCAGCATTTT.

The rearrangement joins TRBV30 to TRBJ1-4; D is undetermined. The germline V and J ends were trimmed by 2 bases and 5 bases, with 3 bases remaining between them. This CDR3 is built from 11 residues. Germline assignment: CDR1 GTSNPN and CDR2 SVGIG (reference sequence). The CDR3 DNA is TGTGCCTGGAGTCTGAATGAAAAACTGTTTTTT. Translating it yields CAWSLNEKLFF.

This chain links TRBV7-9 with TRBJ1-2; a weak D match, TRBD1 (6 bases). CDR3 length: 13 amino acids. V was pared by 3 bases and J by 4 bases, with 9 bases between. CDR1 and CDR2 (germline): SEHNR, FQNEAQ (reference sequence). The CDR3 sequence is CASSFVQGYGYTF. The CDR3 region has the DNA TGTGCCAGCAGCTTTGTACAGGGCTATGGCTACACCTTC.

The rearrangement joins TRBV7-2 to TRBJ2-7; D is unclear. The germline V and J ends were trimmed by 6 bases and 5 bases, with 17 bases remaining between them. This CDR3 region has 14 residues. Looked up from germline, CDR1 is SGHTA and CDR2 is FQGNSA. The DNA of the CDR3 is TGTGCCAGCAGTAGAGCCTCTAGTCTACACGAGCAGTACTTC. Its translation: CASSRASSLHEQYF.

The gene calls are TRBV5-8 and TRBJ2-6; D is undetermined. CDR3 length: 16 amino acids. Germline CDR1 is SGHTS and CDR2 is YDEGEE. Trimming took off 0 bases at V and 1 base at J, with 8 bases between the two ends. The CDR3 region is CASSLVWGSGANVLTF. The DNA of the CDR3 is TGTGCCAGCAGCTTGGTATGGGGATCTGGGGCCAACGTCCTGACTTTC. The full variable domain, in which reference TRBV5-8 and TRBJ2-6 provide the parts outside the CDR3, is EAGVTQSPTHLIKTRGQQATLRCSPISGHTSVYWYQQALGLGLQFLLWYDEGEERNRGNFPPRFSGRQFPNYSSELNVNALELEDSALYLCASSLVWGSGANVLTFGAGSRLTVL.

The chain links TRBV5-1 to TRBJ2-7; D may be TRBD2 (6 bases). Between the trimmed V and J ends, which lost 0 bases and 4 bases, there was a span of 17 bases. Germline V gene sequence: CDR1 SGHRS, CDR2 YFSETQ. CDR3 length: 16 residues. The DNA for the CDR3 is TGCGCCAGCAGCTTGGCCGGAGGGCAATCGCTTTACGAGCAGTACTTC. It is translated as CASSLAGGQSLYEQYF. Based on the CDR3 plus reference TRBV5-1 and TRBJ2-7, the full variable domain is KAGVTQTPRYLIKTRGQQVTLSCSPISGHRSVSWYQQTPGQGLQFLFEYFSETQRNKGNFPGRFSGRQFSNSRSEMNVSTLELGDSALYLCASSLAGGQSLYEQYFGPGTRLTVT.

The V call is TRBV7-2, the J call TRBJ1-6; D is possibly TRBD1 (6 bases). The CDR3 runs 15 residues. Germline V gene data show CDR1 as SGHTA and CDR2 as FQGNSA. Between the trimmed V and J ends, which lost 6 bases and 10 bases, there was a span of 19 bases. CDR3 residues: CASSNRTGLVSPLHF. The CDR3 DNA follows: TGTGCCAGCAGTAACCGTACAGGGCTCGTCTCACCCCTCCACTTT. The variable domain in full, completed from reference TRBV7-2 and TRBJ1-6, reads GAGVSQSPSNKVTEKGKDVELRCDPISGHTALYWYRQSLGQGLEFLIYFQGNSAPDKSGLPSDRFSAERTGGSVSTLTIQRTQQEDSAVYLCASSNRTGLVSPLHFGNGTRLTVT.

The chain recombines TRBV4-2 with TRBJ1-4, with TRBD1 matching over 7 bases. The V and J ends lost 4 bases and 8 bases, in that order; junction bases with no gene match: 10. CDR3 length: 15 amino acids. Germline assignment: CDR1 LGHNA and CDR2 YNFKEQ. As DNA, the CDR3 is TGTGCCAGCAGCCGACACAGGGGTTCAGAAGAAAAACTGTTTTTT. The encoded protein is CASSRHRGSEEKLFF.

This chain uses TRBV4-1 with TRBJ2-5; maybe TRBD2 (5 bases). The germline gives CDR1 MGHRA, CDR2 YSYEKL. This CDR3 contains 18 residues. Trimming shortened V by 0 bases and J by 2 bases, and 19 bases separated the two germline ends. The DNA for the CDR3 is TGCGCCAGCAGCCAAGATCTTGCGCGGGCGCGCCCTCAAGAGACCCAGTACTTC. The encoded protein is CASSQDLARARPQETQYF.